This is a list of T cell receptor beta chains from one sample in a study of shared clonotypes between healthy human individuals. The table came from immunoSEQ multiplex PCR; TCRdb's copy has only in-frame clones and leaves some out. The sample contains over a million clones, under 99% of which appear only once. Sequencing was done on a sample of naive CD4+ T cells sorted from blood. The receptor set was obtained from a man in his thirties or forties in good health. Both conserved end residues are part of each CDR3. D genes are given only for firm matches. A row's size may be missing; if present it is once, few, many or a size class.

d_call	v_call	clone_size	j_call	cdr3_nt	cdr3_aa
NA	TRBV29-1	NA	TRBJ2-4	TGCAGCGTTGAAACGACCGCCAAACTGATTCAGTACTTC	CSVETTAKLIQYF
TRBD2	TRBV5-1	NA	TRBJ2-2	TGCGCCAGCAGCTTGGGGTCGAGCGGGAGGGCTAACACCGGGGAGCTGTTTTTT	CASSLGSSGRANTGELFF
NA	TRBV5-1	NA	TRBJ2-2	TGCGCCAGCAGCTTATCTTCTTCGGGGCGCGGGGAGCTGTTTTTT	CASSLSSSGRGELFF
NA	TRBV7-6	NA	TRBJ2-3	TGTGCCAGCAGCTTTCGCACAGATACGCAGTATTTT	CASSFRTDTQYF
TRBD2	TRBV7-3	NA	TRBJ2-2	TGTGCCAGCAGCAACGGACTAGCGGGAGGGTTGTTCACCGGGGAGCTGTTTTTT	CASSNGLAGGLFTGELFF
NA	TRBV18	NA	TRBJ2-5	TGTGCCAGCTCACTGACGCTAGAAGAGACCCAGTACTTC	CASSLTLEETQYF
TRBD2	TRBV29-1	NA	TRBJ2-1	TGCAGCGTTCACTTAGCGGGAGGGGGGTCCTATGAGCAGTTCTTC	CSVHLAGGGSYEQFF
NA	TRBV28	NA	TRBJ2-1	TGTGCCAGCAGCCGAACTAGAAGCTCCTACAATGAGCAGTTCTTC	CASSRTRSSYNEQFF
TRBD1	TRBV18	NA	TRBJ2-7	TGTGCCAGCTCACCCGTACAGGGGGGAACCTACGAGCAGTACTTC	CASSPVQGGTYEQYF
NA	TRBV7-2	once	TRBJ2-7	TGTGCCAGCAGCCGCAGTGGGCTGTCGGAGCAGTACTTC	CASSRSGLSEQYF
NA	TRBV5-1	NA	TRBJ1-1	TGCGCCAGCAGCTTGGGGGCAGGGTCCACTGAAGCTTTCTTT	CASSLGAGSTEAFF
NA	TRBV16	NA	TRBJ2-1	TGTGCCAGCAGCCAATCCGGGACAAGTTACAATGAGCAGTTCTTC	CASSQSGTSYNEQFF
TRBD2	TRBV6-5	once	TRBJ2-3	TGTGCCAGCAGTTCCCTTAGCGGGGTCACAGATACGCAGTATTTT	CASSSLSGVTDTQYF
TRBD1	TRBV27	NA	TRBJ2-7	TGTGCCAGCAGGGACAGGTTGTACGAGCAGTACTTC	CASRDRLYEQYF
NA	TRBV27	NA	TRBJ2-2	TGTGCCAGCAGAAAACTAGTGGCGAACACCGGGGAGCTGTTTTTT	CASRKLVANTGELFF
NA	TRBV5-8	NA	TRBJ1-5	TGTGCCAGCAGCTTCGGGGGAGCTCAGCCCCAGCATTTT	CASSFGGAQPQHF
NA	TRBV30	once	TRBJ1-1	TGTGCCTGGAGCCATACAGGGACCACTGAAGCTTTCTTT	CAWSHTGTTEAFF
NA	TRBV5-1	NA	TRBJ2-1	TGCGCCAGCAGCTTGGCTGCGGTAATCGATGAGCAGTTCTTC	CASSLAAVIDEQFF
NA	TRBV19	NA	TRBJ2-1	TGTGCCAGTAGTATCGAACCCATGCGGGGTGGTGAAGTTAATGAGCAGTTCTTC	CASSIEPMRGGEVNEQFF
NA	TRBV4-1	NA	TRBJ2-5	TGCGCCAGCAGCCAAGGGAGAGGAGGGGAGACCCAGTACTTC	CASSQGRGGETQYF
TRBD1	TRBV25-1	NA	TRBJ2-5	TGTGCCAGCAGTGAACCCGGGACAGGGGAGACCCAGTACTTC	CASSEPGTGETQYF
NA	TRBV27	NA	TRBJ2-3	TGTGCCAGCAGGCCGTCAGGCCGGGGTTTCCCAGATACGCAGTATTTT	CASRPSGRGFPDTQYF
TRBD2	TRBV7-2	NA	TRBJ2-2	TGTGCCACCCTCCTAGCGGGTGATACCGGGGAGCTGTTTTTT	CATLLAGDTGELFF
NA	TRBV9	NA	TRBJ2-2	TGTGCCAGCAGCGTAGCTGTGGATCTCGCCGGGGAGCTGTTTTTT	CASSVAVDLAGELFF
NA	TRBV7-9	once	TRBJ2-1	TGTGCCAGCAGCCTCCGTTCGGGGCTTGCCTACAATGAGCAGTTCTTC	CASSLRSGLAYNEQFF
TRBD2	TRBV9	NA	TRBJ2-7	TGTGCCAGCAGCGTAGGGGGGACTAGCGGGACGATATACGAGCAGTACTTC	CASSVGGTSGTIYEQYF
NA	TRBV27	NA	TRBJ2-5	TGTGCCAGCGCAGGGTATACATTCGAGACCCAGTACTTC	CASAGYTFETQYF
NA	TRBV25-1	NA	TRBJ1-3	TGTGCCAGCAGTGACCCCGGATCTGGAAACACCATATATTTT	CASSDPGSGNTIYF
NA	TRBV18	NA	TRBJ2-5	TGTGCCAGCTCACCACCCCTACTGGCGGAGACCCAGTACTTC	CASSPPLLAETQYF
NA	TRBV18	NA	TRBJ2-5	TGTGCCAGCTCACCACCAACCCCGGGCTCCCTGGGAGAGACCCAGTACTTC	CASSPPTPGSLGETQYF
NA	TRBV19	NA	TRBJ1-3	TGTGCCAGTAGTATAGCTCGGGGCACTGGAAACACCATATATTTT	CASSIARGTGNTIYF
NA	TRBV5-1	NA	TRBJ2-2	TGCGCCAGCAGCTCTCGAACAGGGTTACCCGGGGAGCTGTTTTTT	CASSSRTGLPGELFF
NA	TRBV10-3	NA	TRBJ2-3	TGTGCCATCACAAGGCAGGGCACAGATACGCAGTATTTT	CAITRQGTDTQYF
NA	TRBV5-1	NA	TRBJ2-7	TGCGCCAGCAGCTTGGAACGGCGCTACGAGCAGTACTTC	CASSLERRYEQYF
NA	TRBV5-6	NA	TRBJ1-1	TGTGCCAGCAGTTTCTTGACCCCAAGGGGCACTGAAGCTTTCTTT	CASSFLTPRGTEAFF
TRBD1	TRBV11-2	once	TRBJ2-1	TGTGCCAGCAGCTTCCGGACAGGGACGGATAGTGAGCAGTTCTTC	CASSFRTGTDSEQFF
NA	TRBV11-2	NA	TRBJ2-5	TGTGCCAGCAGTCACAGGGTGGAGGAGACCCAGTACTTC	CASSHRVEETQYF
NA	TRBV10-1	NA	TRBJ1-1	TGCGCCAGCAGTGAGCGCGGGACACCGAACACTGAAGCTTTCTTT	CASSERGTPNTEAFF
NA	TRBV5-1	NA	TRBJ2-1	TGCGCCAGCAGCTTCGGCGCTAATGAGCAGTTCTTC	CASSFGANEQFF
NA	TRBV10-1	NA	TRBJ1-1	TGCGCCAGCAGTGAAACGACGAACACTGAAGCTTTCTTT	CASSETTNTEAFF
TRBD2	TRBV11-3	NA	TRBJ2-2	TGTGCCAGCAGCTTAGATGGAGGGAGGGCACATGGCGGGGAGCTGTTTTTT	CASSLDGGRAHGGELFF
NA	TRBV28	NA	TRBJ1-1	TGTGCCAGCAGCCGTCGGAACACTGAAGCTTTCTTT	CASSRRNTEAFF
TRBD2	TRBV18	NA	TRBJ2-4	TGTGCCAGCTCAGGGACTAGCGGCCAAGCCAAAAACATTCAGTACTTC	CASSGTSGQAKNIQYF
NA	TRBV18	NA	TRBJ2-7	TGTGCCAGCTCACCGAATATCCCTCAGACAGGTAGCTACGAGCAGTACTTC	CASSPNIPQTGSYEQYF
NA	TRBV11-2	NA	TRBJ2-1	TGTGCCAGCAGCTTATTGCAGTTCTCCTACAATGAGCAGTTCTTC	CASSLLQFSYNEQFF
NA	TRBV28	NA	TRBJ2-1	TGTGCCAGCCCCCCGGGTTCCAGCTCCTACAATGAGCAGTTCTTC	CASPPGSSSYNEQFF
NA	TRBV5-1	NA	TRBJ1-5	TGCGCCACCGATATAGGACGGAATACTTATAGCAATCAGCCCCAGCATTTT	CATDIGRNTYSNQPQHF
TRBD2	TRBV7-9	NA	TRBJ2-1	TGTGCCAGCAGCTTAGTAGCGGGAGGGCCTAAGCGGCAGTTCTTC	CASSLVAGGPKRQFF
NA	TRBV29-1	NA	TRBJ1-1	TGCAGCGTTGGTGGACGGCTGAACACTGAAGCTTTCTTT	CSVGGRLNTEAFF
NA	TRBV7-6	NA	TRBJ1-2	TGTGCCAGCAGCTTACCAGGGTTTGGCTACACCTTC	CASSLPGFGYTF
NA	TRBV19	NA	TRBJ2-4	TGTGCCAGTAGCCCACCGCGGAGCCACGCCAAAAACATTCAGTACTTC	CASSPPRSHAKNIQYF
NA	TRBV6-6	NA	TRBJ1-1	TGTGCCAGCAGAAGACCCGACACTGAAGCTTTCTTT	CASRRPDTEAFF
NA	TRBV4-3	NA	TRBJ2-7	TGCGCCAGCAGCCAAGATGGCAGCTACGAGCAGTACTTC	CASSQDGSYEQYF
NA	TRBV29-1	NA	TRBJ1-1	TGCAGCGTTGAAGAGGGGGCGGGAGCCCGTTCGAACACTGAAGCTTTCTTT	CSVEEGAGARSNTEAFF
NA	TRBV6-1	NA	TRBJ1-5	TGTGCCAGCAGGAAGTTGGGCAATCAGCCCCAGCATTTT	CASRKLGNQPQHF
TRBD1	TRBV29-1	NA	TRBJ2-5	TGCAGCGCAGGGACAGCCCAAGAGACCCAGTACTTC	CSAGTAQETQYF
NA	TRBV5-6	NA	TRBJ2-3	TGTGCCAGCAGCACTCCGGGACGGTCTAGCACAGATACGCAGTATTTT	CASSTPGRSSTDTQYF
NA	TRBV28	NA	TRBJ1-5	TGTGCCAGCAGTTTATACTCGGTGCGTCTAGAGATGAATCAGCCCCAGCATTTT	CASSLYSVRLEMNQPQHF
NA	TRBV5-1	NA	TRBJ2-7	TGCGCCAGCAGCTCATACCCTCGCGGGGCGGCGCGGTACGAGCAGTACTTC	CASSSYPRGAARYEQYF
NA	TRBV5-1	NA	TRBJ1-5	TGCGCCAGCAGCTTGAACCAGAATCAGCCCCAGCATTTT	CASSLNQNQPQHF